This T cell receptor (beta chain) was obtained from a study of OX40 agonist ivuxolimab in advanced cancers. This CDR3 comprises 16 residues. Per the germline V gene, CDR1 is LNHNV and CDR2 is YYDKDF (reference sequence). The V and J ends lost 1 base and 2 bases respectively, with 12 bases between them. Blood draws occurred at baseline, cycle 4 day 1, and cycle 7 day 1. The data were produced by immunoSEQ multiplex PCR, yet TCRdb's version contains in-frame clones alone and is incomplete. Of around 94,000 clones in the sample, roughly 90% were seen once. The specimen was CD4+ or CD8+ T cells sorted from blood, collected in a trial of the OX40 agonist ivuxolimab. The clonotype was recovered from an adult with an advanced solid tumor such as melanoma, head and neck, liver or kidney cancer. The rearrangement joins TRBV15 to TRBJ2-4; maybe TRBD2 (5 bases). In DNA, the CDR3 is TGTGCCACCAGCAGAGCCGTAACTAGTTCCAAAAACATTCAGTACTTC. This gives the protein CATSRAVTSSKNIQYF.